Listed below are T cell receptor beta chains from one sample, sequenced in a study of cytomegalovirus exposure and HLA in healthy donors. Generated by immunoSEQ multiplex PCR, the TCRdb table keeps only in-frame clones and is missing some. Here the sample spans over 110,000 clones, roughly three quarters being singletons. Input material: PBMCs. These receptors originate from a young man in good health and CMV-seronegative. CDR3s include the opening cysteine and the closing phenylalanine or tryptophan. D genes are given only for firm matches. The size of a clone is reported for some rows only, either as once, few or many, or as a class for expanded clones.

abundance,d_gene,v_gene,j_gene,CDR3nt,CDR3aa
.,.,TRBV7-9,TRBJ1-6,TGTGCCAGCAGTTCGACGGGGTCAAATTCACCCCTCCACTTT,CASSSTGSNSPLHF
.,.,TRBV18,TRBJ1-1,TGTGCCAGCTCACCCCTGCGAACTGAAGCTTTCTTT,CASSPLRTEAFF
.,TRBD1,TRBV5-6,TRBJ1-1,TGTGCCAGCAGCCACAGGGGAGTAGGGAACACTGAAGCTTTCTTT,CASSHRGVGNTEAFF
.,.,TRBV7-9,TRBJ2-3,TGTTCCAGCAGCCACTCTAGTTCCACAGATACGCAGTATTTT,CSSSHSSSTDTQYF
.,TRBD1,TRBV19,TRBJ2-2,TGTGCCAGTAGACTCCCGGGACAGGGGGCCGGGGAGCTGTTTTTT,CASRLPGQGAGELFF
few,.,TRBV28,TRBJ2-2,TGTGCCAGCACCCTTTTTAGGGGGAACACCGGGGAGCTGTTTTTT,CASTLFRGNTGELFF
.,.,TRBV7-2,TRBJ1-5,TGTGCCAGCAGCCCCTGGGGGGGCAATCAGCCCCAGCATTTT,CASSPWGGNQPQHF
.,.,TRBV4-2,TRBJ2-3,TGTGCCAGCAGCCAAGGGGGCTGGGCAGATACGCAGTATTTT,CASSQGGWADTQYF
.,.,TRBV20-1,TRBJ1-2,TGCAGTGCTAGAGCCCCTCCTAGCTACACCTTC,CSARAPPSYTF
.,.,TRBV7-9,TRBJ2-7,TGTGCCAGCACCCCGGGGGTTTTCTCCTACGAGCAGTACTTC,CASTPGVFSYEQYF
.,.,TRBV30,TRBJ1-1,TGTGCCTCCTTACATTTGGGGGCCTCTAACACTGAAGCTTTCTTT,CASLHLGASNTEAFF
.,.,TRBV9,TRBJ1-1,TGTGCCAGCAGCACCCACGAGAGTGTGAACACTGAAGCTTTCTTT,CASSTHESVNTEAFF
.,.,TRBV10-3,TRBJ2-7,TGTGCCATCAGTGAGATGGCGGCGCGGGCCTACGAGCAGTACTTC,CAISEMAARAYEQYF
.,.,TRBV7-9,TRBJ2-6,TGTGCCAGCAGCAACCGGTTATCAAGATCGGGGAAAGGGGCCAACGTCCTGACTTTC,CASSNRLSRSGKGANVLTF
.,TRBD1,TRBV19,TRBJ1-1,TGTGCCAGTACCCTGGACAGGGGGATGTACGCTGAAGCTTTCTTT,CASTLDRGMYAEAFF
.,TRBD1,TRBV10-3,TRBJ2-5,TGTGCCATCAGTGACCCAGACAGGGGTTATGAGACCCAGTACTTC,CAISDPDRGYETQYF
.,TRBD2,TRBV11-2,TRBJ2-5,TGTGCCAGCAGCCAGACTAGCGGGGCTTCCCCTGGGGCCCAGTACTTC,CASSQTSGASPGAQYF
.,TRBD1,TRBV2,TRBJ2-1,TGTGCCAGCAGTCAAACAGGGGCCTATTACAATGAGCAGTTCTTC,CASSQTGAYYNEQFF
.,TRBD1,TRBV10-3,TRBJ1-3,TGTGCCATCAGGTCAAGACAGGGTAGCTCTGGAAACACCATATATTTT,CAIRSRQGSSGNTIYF